This T cell receptor (beta chain) is drawn from a study of CD4 T cells in relation to SARS-CoV-2 and coronaviruses. Study summary: PBMCs were cultured with antigen for nine to eleven days before TCR beta sequencing. No peptide or an HIV-1 Nef peptide pool served as negative control. Crossreactive spike epitopes shared across donors were mapped to their HLA restriction.

Unexposed donor CD4+ T cells date from about 2011-2018, before the COVID-19 pandemic. After about 10 days of culture, CD4+ T cells were isolated. Details on this clone: Its antigen is still unknown.

Trimming shortened V by 2 bases and J by 7 bases, and 5 bases separated the two germline ends. The CDR3 is made up of 12 amino acids. The germline gives CDR1 SGHTA, CDR2 FQGNSA. Profiling relied on immunoSEQ multiplex PCR, and the TCRdb table lists in-frame clones only, not all of them. The sample has some 22,000 clones, around 67% seen once; the top ten hold around 17%. This receptor was taken from a human donor in good health. The sample taken for sequencing was CD4+ T cells from PBMCs, cultured in vitro. The gene calls are TRBV7-2 and TRBJ2-2; D unresolved. CDR3 bases: TGTGCCAGCAGCTTATTGGACGGGGAGCTGTTTTTT. It codes for CASSLLDGELFF.